The 26 T cell receptor beta chains below were found in one sample sequenced in a study of cytomegalovirus exposure and HLA in healthy donors. PCR primers comprised 60 Vbeta and 13 Jbeta primers. Sequenced by immunoSEQ multiplex PCR; TCRdb stores in-frame clones only, minus some. The sample consists of 50,000 or so clones, roughly 70% of them appearing once. Sample: PBMCs. These receptors originate from a middle-aged man in good health and CMV-seropositive.

The V call is TRBV11-1, the J call TRBJ1-1; tentative D call: TRBD1 (5 bases). Germline CDR1 is SGHAT and CDR2 is FQDESV (reference sequence). V was clipped by 1 base and J by 8 bases, with 14 bases between them. The CDR3 consists of 14 residues. CDR3 sequence reads: CASSLGNGAREAFF. CDR3 nucleotide sequence: TGTGCCAGCAGCTTAGGGAATGGGGCTCGGGAAGCTTTCTTT. The full variable domain, with the rest looked up from reference TRBV11-1 and TRBJ1-1, is EAEVAQSPRYKITEKSQAVAFWCDPISGHATLYWYRQILGQGPELLVQFQDESVVDDSQLPKDRFSAERLKGVDSTLKIQPAELGDSAMYLCASSLGNGAREAFFGQGTRLTVV.

The chain carries TRBV5-1 and TRBJ1-2, with 11 nucleotides matching TRBD1. Trimming cost V 4 bases and J 6 bases; bases outside gene matches: 14. Per the germline V gene, CDR1 is SGHRS and CDR2 is YFSETQ. This CDR3 contains 17 residues. As DNA, the CDR3 is TGCGCCAGCAGCACTCGGACAGGGGGCGCCGAAAGGGATGGCTACACCTTC. It yields the protein CASSTRTGGAERDGYTF.

This sequence joins TRBV11-3 and TRBJ1-1; D is unresolved. The CDR3 is 13 residues long. Germline values: CDR1 SGHNT, CDR2 YENEEA. V lost 3 bases and J 1 base, leaving 6 bases between the germline ends. The CDR3 here is CASSFSGNTEAFF. DNA of the CDR3: TGTGCCAGCAGCTTTTCCGGGAACACTGAAGCTTTCTTT.

V is TRBV7-2 and J is TRBJ2-3; 8 bases line up with TRBD2. There are 18 residues in the CDR3. Trimming at V came to 5 bases and at J to 6 bases, leaving 19 bases not matched to a gene. Germline values: CDR1 SGHTA, CDR2 FQGNSA. The CDR3 bases are TGTGCCAGCAGCCCTCGACTGTCCAGCGGGGGCCCCGGGGATACGCAGTATTTT. It encodes CASSPRLSSGGPGDTQYF.

This chain connects TRBV5-1 to TRBJ1-1; 8 bases match TRBD1. CDR1 is SGHRS and CDR2 is YFSETQ in the germline V gene. This CDR3 is built from 16 residues. V lost 4 bases to trimming and J lost 2 bases; unmatched junction nucleotides: 10. The CDR3, as DNA: TGCGCCAGCAGCGCTACGAGGACAGGGCCAAACACTGAAGCTTTCTTT. This encodes CASSATRTGPNTEAFF.

V and J are TRBV6-5 and TRBJ2-3; a weak D match, TRBD2 (5 bases). The V and J ends lost 0 bases and 6 bases respectively, with 13 bases between them. The CDR3 contains 15 residues. CDR1 is MNHEY and CDR2 is SVGAGI in the germline V gene. CDR3 sequence: CASSYSSVRGDTQYF. CDR3 coding DNA: TGTGCCAGCAGTTACTCTTCAGTCCGCGGGGATACGCAGTATTTT.

V is TRBV5-1 and J is TRBJ1-1, with D hard to call. Germline V gives CDR1 SGHRS, CDR2 YFSETQ. Trimming cost V 6 bases and J 4 bases, with 16 bases left between them. This CDR3 comprises 14 residues. CDR3: CASTLTPAGTEAFF. CDR3 sequence (DNA): TGCGCCAGCACCTTAACCCCGGCGGGCACTGAAGCTTTCTTT.

V is TRBV5-1 and J is TRBJ2-5, with 8 bases aligning to TRBD1. The DNA end is more similar to TRBJ2-7, so the J call may be wrong. The germline CDR1 and CDR2 sequences are SGHRS and YFSETQ. This CDR3 has 13 residues. This CDR3 is CASSFGTGYEQYF. For the CDR3, the DNA is TGCGCCAGCAGCTTTGGGACAGGATACGAGCAGTACTTC.

The V gene is TRBV7-3, the J gene TRBJ2-7; D uncertain. V was shortened by 5 bases and J by 1 base, with 12 bases between the two germline ends. From germline, CDR1 is SGHTA and CDR2 FQGTGA. The CDR3 loop spans 14 amino acids. The DNA of the CDR3 is TGTGCCAGCAGCCCGAACCAGGCTTCCTACGAGCAGTACTTC. It encodes CASSPNQASYEQYF.

The chain has TRBV4-1 and TRBJ2-7; 7 bases fit TRBD1. There are 15 residues in the CDR3. Germline V CDR1 and CDR2: MGHRA, YSYEKL. Trimming took 1 base from V and 2 from J; bases not matched to a gene: 5. Here the CDR3 reads CASSQGTGPPYEQYF. CDR3 DNA sequence: TGCGCCAGCAGCCAAGGGACAGGTCCTCCCTACGAGCAGTACTTC.

The V gene is TRBV6-6, the J gene TRBJ2-7, with TRBD2 as a possible D gene (6 bases). V was shortened by 2 bases and J by 0 bases, with 8 bases between the two germline ends. The CDR3 spans 14 residues. Per the germline V gene, CDR1 is MNHNY and CDR2 is SVGAGI (reference sequence). The CDR3 DNA is TGTGCCAGCAGTTACGGGGGGTACTCCTACGAGCAGTACTTC. Its translation is CASSYGGYSYEQYF.

The chain couples TRBV30 to TRBJ1-5; maybe TRBD1 (6 bases). This CDR3 spans 13 amino acids. The V gene lost 7 bases and the J gene lost 3 bases, with 13 bases spanning the gap. Germline V CDR1 and CDR2: GTSNPN, SVGIG (reference sequence). CDR3 amino acids: CASGAGDNQPQHF. The CDR3 region has the DNA TGTGCCTCCGGCGCAGGGGACAATCAGCCCCAGCATTTT.

CDR3 amino acids: CASTKGQGYGYTF. The CDR3 nucleotides are TGTGCCAGCACGAAGGGACAGGGGTATGGCTACACCTTC. The chain links TRBV6-5 to TRBJ1-2, with 10 bases matching TRBD1. V shed 7 bases, J shed 5 bases, and the junction held 4 bases outside the gene matches. The CDR3 consists of 13 residues. Germline V gene data show CDR1 as MNHEY and CDR2 as SVGAGI.

This rearrangement joins TRBV7-2 to TRBJ2-1, with 9 bases lining up with TRBD2. V lost 1 base, J lost 10 bases, and 20 bases stayed unmatched. Per germline, CDR1 SGHTA and CDR2 FQGNSA. The CDR3 is made up of 19 amino acids. CDR3: CASSLVASAGGPESREQFF. CDR3 nucleotide sequence: TGTGCCAGCAGCTTAGTGGCTTCGGCGGGGGGGCCCGAGTCGAGGGAGCAGTTCTTC.

This clone showed up just a few times. The chain employs TRBV7-9 and TRBJ2-1; perhaps TRBD2 as D (6 bases). This CDR3 comprises 14 residues. V was trimmed by 6 bases and J by 10 bases, leaving 19 bases between them. Germline lookup yields CDR1 SEHNR and CDR2 FQNEAQ (reference sequence). The CDR3 coding sequence is TGTGCCAGCAGATCAGGCCTGGGTGGGGGGGAGCAGTTCTTC. Translating it yields CASRSGLGGGEQFF.

The CDR3: CASSGGVDRGYNEQFF. CDR3 nucleotides: TGCGCCAGCAGCGGGGGCGTGGACAGGGGCTACAATGAGCAGTTCTTC. The chain joins TRBV5-1 to TRBJ2-1; 9 bases match TRBD1. Germline CDR1 reads SGHRS; CDR2 reads YFSETQ. V was clipped by 4 bases and J by 3 bases; unmatched bases: 8. The CDR3 length is 16 residues.

CDR3 in amino acids: CASSLGEGVYTEAFF. Written as DNA, the CDR3 is TGTGCCAGCAGCTTGGGGGAGGGGGTGTACACTGAAGCTTTCTTT. V and J are TRBV5-4 and TRBJ1-1; maybe TRBD1 (6 bases). The germline V gene encodes CDR1 SGHNT and CDR2 YYREEE (reference sequence). This CDR3 has 15 residues. Trimming pared 0 bases from V and 3 bases from J, leaving 12 bases between.

The V gene is TRBV27, the J gene TRBJ2-2; 8 bases map to TRBD1. The V segment lost 2 bases and the J segment 0 bases; nucleotides outside the gene matches: 5. The CDR3 is 17 amino acids. The germline gives CDR1 MNHEY, CDR2 SMNVEV (reference sequence). The CDR3 DNA reads TGTGCCAGCAGTTTAAGGGGGGACAGGTCGAACACCGGGGAGCTGTTTTTT. It is translated as CASSLRGDRSNTGELFF.

The V gene is TRBV19, the J gene TRBJ1-4; 7 positions agree with TRBD1. CDR1 LNHDA and CDR2 SQIVND come from the germline V gene (reference sequence). Trimming removed 4 bases from V and 8 bases from J; junction bases left unmatched: 7. This CDR3 contains 14 residues. For the CDR3, the DNA is TGTGCCAGTAGTACCCGACAGGGAGAAGAAAAACTGTTTTTT. Protein sequence: CASSTRQGEEKLFF.

The V call is TRBV29-1, the J call TRBJ2-1, with 11 bases identical to TRBD2. The germline CDR1 and CDR2 sequences are SQVTM and ANQGSEA. After removal of 5 bases from V and 7 bases from J, the junction contained 10 bases not matched to a gene. This CDR3 is 15 amino acids long. The CDR3 sequence is CSVKELAGALNEQFF. In nucleotides, the CDR3 is TGCAGCGTTAAGGAACTAGCGGGGGCCCTAAATGAGCAGTTCTTC.

Worth noting for this clone: Sequence at one end of the junction differs from germline and may be a read error. The chain couples TRBV7-7 to TRBJ2-3, with a tentative D call TRBD2 (6 bases). CDR1 and CDR2 from the germline V gene are SSHAT and FNYEAQ (reference sequence). CDR3 size: 14 residues. The CDR3 loop is CASSLTGGTDTQYF. CDR3 nucleotides: TGTGCTAGCAGCTTAACCGGGGGAACAGATACGCAGTATTTT. The full variable domain, with the rest looked up from reference TRBV7-7 and TRBJ2-3, is GAGVSQSPRYKVTKRGQDVTLRCDPISSHATLYWYQQALGQGPEFLTYFNYEAQPDKSGLPSDRFSAERPEGSISTLTIQRTEQRDSAMYRCASSLTGGTDTQYFGPGTRLTVL.

The chain combines TRBV11-2 with TRBJ2-7; the match to TRBD1 covers 8 bases. The germline CDR1 and CDR2 sequences are SGHAT and FQNNGV. This CDR3 contains 17 residues. After removal of 5 bases from V and 2 bases from J, the junction contained 14 bases not matched to a gene. The CDR3 loop is CASSPWTGPNHTYEQYF. CDR3 nucleotides: TGTGCCAGCAGCCCCTGGACAGGGCCGAATCACACCTACGAGCAGTACTTC.

The chain links TRBV6-5 to TRBJ1-1; maybe TRBD1 (5 bases). Germline V gene data show CDR1 as MNHEY and CDR2 as SVGAGI. The V end was cut by 7 bases, the J end by 2 bases, with 17 bases between. The CDR3 totals 15 residues. Here the CDR3 DNA reads TGTGCCAGCATCCCGGGGGGTCAATTAAACACTGAAGCTTTCTTT. Residues: CASIPGGQLNTEAFF.

This clone was counted between two and nine times. This chain joins TRBV7-9 and TRBJ2-7; 8 positions match TRBD1. The CDR3 is 13 amino acids. V shed 5 bases, J shed 7 bases, and the junction held 7 bases outside the gene matches. CDR1 is SEHNR, CDR2 FQNEAQ, per germline (reference sequence). CDR3 sequence: CASSPRTGWEQYF. The CDR3 region has the DNA TGTGCCAGCAGCCCGCGGACAGGGTGGGAGCAGTACTTC.

V and J are TRBV12-2 and TRBJ1-1; the table's D gene call, TRBD1, was not cross checked with the DNA. TRBV12-2 is a pseudogene segment. The CDR3 runs 16 residues. The CDR3 DNA reads TGTGCAAGTCGCTTAGCTCTGACAGGGAAGAGGTCTGAAGCTTTCTTT. Translation: CASRLALTGKRSEAFF.

This clone was seen only a few times. This chain links TRBV29-1 with TRBJ2-7; a weak D match, TRBD1 (6 bases). This CDR3 has 13 residues. V was clipped by 4 bases and J by 7 bases, with 17 bases between them. Germline CDR1 and CDR2: SQVTM and ANQGSEA. The CDR3 DNA is TGCAGCGTTGGAGGGCAGGGGCGCGGGGAGCAGTACTTC. This codes for CSVGGQGRGEQYF.